This entry lists 20 T cell receptor beta chains sequenced from one sample in a study of blood T cells in healthy people across ages. Primers used in a second PCR of roughly 7 to 12 cycles were a sample-barcoded 5' primer and a J-beta primer mix. Each CDR3 protein gets one entry after TCRdb re-called the 5' RACE reads with MiXCR. The table has just under 750,000 distinct CDR3 sequences, about 20% seen once. The sample comprised blood. The receptors were sampled from a man aged 65 to 85 in good health.

This clonotype was recorded at least ten times. This chain uses TRBV7-2 with TRBJ2-3; D gene ambiguous. Germline CDR1 SGHTA, CDR2 FQGNSA. V was pared by 2 bases and J by 2 bases, with 5 bases between. The CDR3 extends over 13 amino acids. The CDR3 bases are TGTGCCAGCAGCTTAAGGCCCACAGATACGCAGTATTTT. Protein product: CASSLRPTDTQYF.

This clonotype has just a few counts. The V call is TRBV7-9, the J call TRBJ1-1; 11 bases align to TRBD1. This CDR3 has 15 amino acids. V shed 7 bases and J 6 bases; nucleotides not matched to a gene: 10. Germline CDR1 SEHNR, CDR2 FQNEAQ (reference sequence). In nucleotides, the CDR3 is TGTGCCAGCACTTTCTATGGACAGGGGGCGGCTGAAGCTTTCTTT. Translated: CASTFYGQGAAEAFF.

The gene calls are TRBV3-1 and TRBJ1-1, with D uncertain. Trimming took off 1 base at V and 5 bases at J, with 11 bases between the two ends. Germline V gives CDR1 LGHDT, CDR2 YNNKEL (reference sequence). CDR3 length equals 14 residues. The CDR3 spells CASSQGNYGTEAFF. The CDR3 DNA is TGTGCCAGCAGCCAAGGGAACTATGGGACTGAAGCTTTCTTT.

This clonotype was picked up a small number of times. This rearrangement joins TRBV20-1 to TRBJ2-5; possible D gene TRBD1, 5 bases. CDR1 is DFQATT, CDR2 SNEGSKA, per germline (reference sequence). V was cut by 2 bases and J by 7 bases, with 17 bases left in between. The CDR3 sequence is 14 residues long. The CDR3 coding sequence is TGCAGTGCTAGATCCAGGGTAGGAGTAGCGACCCAGTACTTC. This encodes CSARSRVGVATQYF.

CDR3 sequence: CASSRGSGSFETQYF. The CDR3 DNA follows: TGTGCCAGCTCCAGGGGTAGCGGGAGTTTTGAGACCCAGTACTTC. The chain joins TRBV11-2 to TRBJ2-5; TRBD2 agrees at 9 bases. The ends lost 8 bases at V and 5 bases at J; junction bases unmatched: 12. Per the germline V gene, CDR1 is SGHAT and CDR2 is FQNNGV. The length of the CDR3 is 15 residues.

Only a few counts were recorded for this clonotype. The gene calls are TRBV11-2 and TRBJ2-5, with D possibly matching TRBD1 (6 bases). From germline, CDR1 is SGHAT and CDR2 FQNNGV. Deletions cut 4 bases from V and 11 bases from J, with 20 bases between. The CDR3 is 14 amino acids. The CDR3, as DNA: TGTGCCAGCAGCTCCGGGACACTATTTAGGGAGCAGTACTTC. Its protein product is CASSSGTLFREQYF.

The chain uses TRBV5-5 and TRBJ2-4, with 7 bases fitting TRBD1. The CDR3 is 14 amino acids. The V gene end was trimmed by 4 bases and the J gene end by 6 bases; junction bases not matched to a gene: 7. Germline V gene data show CDR1 as SGHKS and CDR2 as YYEKEE (reference sequence). The CDR3 protein is CASSATGKINIQYF. The CDR3 DNA is TGTGCCAGCAGCGCGACAGGGAAGATAAACATTCAGTACTTC. Together with reference TRBV5-5 and TRBJ2-4, the CDR3 gives the full variable domain: DAGVTQSPTHLIKTRGQQVTLRCSPISGHKSVSWYQQVLGQGPQFIFQYYEKEERGRGNFPDRFSARQFPNYSSELNVNALLLGDSALYLCASSATGKINIQYFGAGTRLSVL.

The J gene is TRBJ2-7, the V gene TRBV12-3 or TRBV12-4; D is ambiguous. Deletions cut 0 bases from V and 3 bases from J, with 6 bases between. The CDR3 loop spans 13 amino acids. The CDR3 DNA is TGTGCCAGCAGTTTAGCGCACGTCTACGAGCAGTACTTC. It specifies CASSLAHVYEQYF.

The chain carries TRBV11-2 and TRBJ2-5; D is possibly TRBD1 (6 bases). The germline gives CDR1 SGHAT, CDR2 FQNNGV. Trimming took off 4 bases at V and 9 bases at J, with 15 bases between the two ends. The CDR3 is 13 residues long. CDR3 protein: CASSSRTVVSQYF. CDR3 DNA sequence: TGTGCCAGCAGCTCACGGACAGTCGTATCCCAGTACTTC. Supplemented by reference TRBV11-2 and TRBJ2-5, the full variable domain reads EAGVAQSPRYKIIEKRQSVAFWCNPISGHATLYWYQQILGQGPKLLIQFQNNGVVDDSQLPKDRFSAERLKGVDSTLKIQPAKLEDSAVYLCASSSRTVVSQYFGPGTRLLVL.

The rearrangement links TRBV6-6 to TRBJ2-1; tentatively, D is TRBD2 (6 bases). Germline V gives CDR1 MNHNY, CDR2 SVGAGI (reference sequence). Trimming pared 0 bases from V and 4 bases from J, leaving 13 bases between. The CDR3 spans 16 residues. This CDR3 reads CASSYSFGGGYNEQFF. The DNA for the CDR3 is TGTGCCAGCAGTTACTCGTTCGGGGGTGGATACAATGAGCAGTTCTTC.

This clonotype came up once. The chain links TRBV27 to TRBJ2-2; 8 bases line up with TRBD1. Germline V gives CDR1 MNHEY, CDR2 SMNVEV (reference sequence). The CDR3 loop spans 17 amino acids. Trimming removed 3 bases from V and 0 bases from J; junction bases left unmatched: 6. This chain's CDR3 is CASSFDPDRANTGELFF. CDR3 sequence (DNA): TGTGCCAGCAGTTTTGACCCGGACAGGGCGAACACCGGGGAGCTGTTTTTT.

V usage is TRBV12-3 or TRBV12-4 and J usage is TRBJ2-2; 9 bases are shared with TRBD1. V shed 0 bases and J 4 bases; nucleotides not matched to a gene: 3. The CDR3 extends over 16 amino acids. The CDR3 is CASSLAGQGSTGELFF. The CDR3 coding sequence is TGTGCCAGCAGTTTAGCTGGACAGGGGTCCACCGGGGAGCTGTTTTTT.

In its sample, this clonotype was seen a few times. The rearrangement links TRBV2 to TRBJ1-1; D perhaps matches TRBD1 (5 bases). V was shortened by 5 bases and J by 1 base, with 11 bases between the two germline ends. Germline assignment: CDR1 SNHLY and CDR2 FYNNEI. This CDR3 region has 14 residues. The CDR3 DNA reads as TGTGCCAGCAGTATTCAGGGCGAGAACACTGAAGCTTTCTTT. Its translation: CASSIQGENTEAFF.

The genes are TRBV6-5 and TRBJ1-5, with D perhaps TRBD1 (5 bases). V was cut by 0 bases and J by 6 bases, with 9 bases left in between. The CDR3 runs 14 residues. CDR1 and CDR2 from the germline V gene are MNHEY and SVGAGI. CDR3 nucleotide sequence: TGTGCCAGCAGTTACTCGGAGAGGGGTCAGCCCCAGCATTTT. It codes for CASSYSERGQPQHF.

The chain combines TRBV28 with TRBJ1-1, with D uncertain. Per the germline V gene, CDR1 is MDHEN and CDR2 is SYDVKM. Trimming stripped 2 bases from V and 4 bases from J, with 11 bases between. This CDR3 region has 14 residues. CDR3 bases: TGTGCCAGCAGTTTAGATAGGATCCCCACTGAAGCTTTCTTT. Protein sequence: CASSLDRIPTEAFF.

This clonotype appeared a few times. V gene TRBV3-1 combines with J gene TRBJ1-5, with D unclear. This CDR3 has 13 residues. CDR1 is LGHDT and CDR2 is YNNKEL in the germline V gene (reference sequence). V was pared by 2 bases and J by 3 bases, with 5 bases between. CDR3: CASSQTVNQPQHF. CDR3 coding DNA: TGTGCCAGCAGCCAAACAGTCAATCAGCCCCAGCATTTT.

This sequence joins TRBV28 and TRBJ2-3; 15 bases agree with TRBD2. Looked up from germline, CDR1 is MDHEN and CDR2 is SYDVKM. The CDR3 consists of 17 residues. Trimming at V came to 5 bases and at J to 3 bases, leaving 6 bases not matched to a gene. Here the CDR3 reads CASSPWTSGGVTDTQYF. As DNA, the CDR3 is TGTGCCAGCAGTCCCTGGACTAGCGGGGGGGTGACAGATACGCAGTATTTT.

A single count supports this clonotype. The DNA for the CDR3 is TGTGCCAGCAGTTTAATAGCAGTCTCCTACGAGCAGTACTTC. Amino acids: CASSLIAVSYEQYF. The chain links TRBV28 to TRBJ2-7; the D is unclear. Trimming removed 2 bases at V and 0 bases at J, with 8 bases between. CDR1 is MDHEN, CDR2 SYDVKM, per germline. The CDR3 totals 14 residues.

This sequence joins TRBV11-2 and TRBJ2-6, with D perhaps matching TRBD1 (5 bases). Trimming took off 6 bases at V and 2 bases at J, with 11 bases between the two ends. Germline V CDR1 and CDR2: SGHAT, FQNNGV. The CDR3 consists of 15 residues. CDR3 residues: CASRISGPGANVLTF. The CDR3 nucleotides read TGTGCCAGCAGAATATCAGGGCCTGGGGCCAACGTCCTGACTTTC.

This clonotype was observed a few times. The V gene is TRBV7-2, the J gene TRBJ2-1, with 7 bases lining up with TRBD1. CDR3 length: 16 amino acids. V shed 5 bases, J shed 0 bases, and the junction held 7 bases outside the gene matches. Germline V gene lookup returns CDR1 SGHTA and CDR2 FQGNSA. CDR3 region: CASSPYRGHSYNEQFF. In DNA, the CDR3 is TGTGCCAGCAGCCCCTATAGGGGGCACTCCTACAATGAGCAGTTCTTC. Based on the CDR3 plus reference TRBV7-2 and TRBJ2-1, the full variable domain is GAGVSQSPSNKVTEKGKDVELRCDPISGHTALYWYRQSLGQGLEFLIYFQGNSAPDKSGLPSDRFSAERTGGSVSTLTIQRTQQEDSAVYLCASSPYRGHSYNEQFFGPGTRLTVL.